This entry describes one TCR beta chain. This entry belongs to a study of shared clonotypes between healthy human individuals. CDR3 length equals 15 residues. Per germline, CDR1 MDHEN and CDR2 SYDVKM. Trimming took 8 bases from V and 0 from J, leaving 14 bases between them. The repertoire was sequenced with immunoSEQ multiplex PCR; TCRdb's copy has only in-frame clones and lacks some. The sample yields 950,000 to 1,100,000 clones, 75% to 80% seen once. Sequences were obtained from memory CD4+ T cells from PBMCs. Subset described: CD45RA-negative fraction. The chain links TRBV28 to TRBJ2-1, with D possibly being TRBD2 (6 bases). This receptor was obtained from a man between 18 and 35 years old in good health. Some clones in this sample may be carry-over from other donors' samples. CDR3 bases: TGTGCCAGCTGTAACGCGGGAAGCTCCTACAATGAGCAGTTCTTC. Translation: CASCNAGSSYNEQFF.